This passage covers 8 T cell receptor beta chains from one sample sequenced in a study of blood T cell repertoires in COVID-19. Sequencing was performed with immunoSEQ multiplex PCR; in TCRdb, only in-frame clones are kept and a portion is missing. Counted here are around 200,000 clones, roughly 80% occurring once; the ten biggest clones make up roughly 10%. Sequenced sample: peripheral blood. These TCRs come from a woman of 80 years or more with acute or convalescent COVID-19.

The rearrangement uses TRBV30 and TRBJ2-5; maybe TRBD2 (5 bases). Germline V CDR1 and CDR2: GTSNPN, SVGIG (reference sequence). V was shortened by 3 bases and J by 1 base, with 15 bases between the two germline ends. The CDR3 consists of 15 residues. DNA of the CDR3: TGTGCCTGGAGCCCCCTGGGAGCGGCCCAAGAGACCCAGTACTTC. As protein: CAWSPLGAAQETQYF.

The chain couples TRBV7-9 to TRBJ1-2, with D unclear. The CDR3 has 13 residues. Per the germline V gene, CDR1 is SEHNR and CDR2 is FQNEAQ (reference sequence). Trimming left V 3 bases short and J 0 bases short, with 5 bases between. CDR3 coding DNA: TGTGCCAGCAGCTTGACTTCTAACTATGGCTACACCTTC. Protein: CASSLTSNYGYTF.

The rearrangement links TRBV10-1 to TRBJ1-6; TRBD1 matches 8 bases. The CDR3 extends over 13 amino acids. V gave up 6 bases and J gave up 8 bases; unmatched junction bases: 3. The germline CDR1 and CDR2 sequences are WNHNN and SYGVQD (reference sequence). This chain's CDR3 is CASRTGEDSPLHF. Here the CDR3 DNA reads TGCGCCAGCAGGACAGGGGAGGATTCACCCCTCCACTTT.

This chain uses TRBV5-6 with TRBJ2-7; 7 bases are shared with TRBD2. V shed 2 bases and J 1 base; nucleotides not matched to a gene: 6. The CDR3 runs 15 residues. Germline-derived CDR1 and CDR2 are SGHDT and YYEEEE. This chain's CDR3 is CASSFTGGTSYEQYF. Written as DNA, the CDR3 is TGTGCCAGCAGCTTCACGGGAGGCACATCCTACGAGCAGTACTTC.

The V gene is TRBV2, the J gene TRBJ2-1; tentatively, D is TRBD1 (6 bases). The germline gives CDR1 SNHLY, CDR2 FYNNEI. The CDR3 is made up of 13 amino acids. Trimming shortened V by 5 bases and J by 4 bases, and 9 bases separated the two germline ends. CDR3: CASSQDSYNEQFF. The CDR3 region has the DNA TGTGCCAGCAGTCAGGACAGTTACAATGAGCAGTTCTTC.

The chain combines TRBV27 with TRBJ2-7; TRBD2 agrees at 14 bases. Germline loops: CDR1 MNHEY, CDR2 SMNVEV (reference sequence). The J segment lost 6 bases and the V segment lost 3 bases, leaving 1 base of the junction unmatched. This CDR3 comprises 14 residues. This CDR3 reads CASSFGTSGSEQYF. The CDR3 DNA follows: TGTGCCAGCAGTTTTGGGACTAGCGGGAGCGAGCAGTACTTC.

This sequence joins TRBV10-1 and TRBJ2-7, with 11 bases identical to TRBD2. The CDR3 runs 14 residues. CDR1 is WNHNN, CDR2 SYGVQD, per germline (reference sequence). The ends lost 7 bases at V and 1 base at J; junction bases unmatched: 3. CDR3 bases: TGCGCCAGCAAACTAGCGGGGGATTCCTACGAGCAGTACTTC. It yields the protein CASKLAGDSYEQYF.

The chain uses TRBV25-1 and TRBJ1-6; a possible D gene is TRBD1 (5 bases). Germline V gives CDR1 MGHDK, CDR2 SYGVNS. Trimming took off 7 bases at V and 7 bases at J, with 17 bases between the two ends. The CDR3 loop spans 15 amino acids. The CDR3 sequence is CASTGPGGRNSPLHF. The CDR3 nucleotides are TGTGCCAGCACCGGACCCGGGGGGAGGAATTCACCCCTCCACTTT.